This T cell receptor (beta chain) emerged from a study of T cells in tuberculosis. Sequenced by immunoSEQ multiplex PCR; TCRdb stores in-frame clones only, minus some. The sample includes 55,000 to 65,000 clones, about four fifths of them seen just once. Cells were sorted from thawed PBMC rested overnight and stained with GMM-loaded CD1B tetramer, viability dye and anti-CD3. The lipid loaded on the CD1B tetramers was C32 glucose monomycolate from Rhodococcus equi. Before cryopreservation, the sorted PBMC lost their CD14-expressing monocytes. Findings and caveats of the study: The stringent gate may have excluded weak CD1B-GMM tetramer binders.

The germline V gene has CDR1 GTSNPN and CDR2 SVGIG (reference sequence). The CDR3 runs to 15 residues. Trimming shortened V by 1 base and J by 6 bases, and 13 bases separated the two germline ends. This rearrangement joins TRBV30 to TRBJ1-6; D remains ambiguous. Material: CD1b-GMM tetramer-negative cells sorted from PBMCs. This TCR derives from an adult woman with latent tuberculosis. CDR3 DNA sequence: TGTGCCTGGAGTGGGAGCGAGGCCGGTAATTCACCCCTCCACTTT. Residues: CAWSGSEAGNSPLHF.